This T cell receptor beta chain was profiled in a study of T cells after yellow fever vaccination. For the study at large: SMART-Seq v4 Ultra Low Input served to prepare low-cell-number fractions.

Whole-study results and caveats: On re-exposure, the response was weaker but peaked faster, at day 5 versus 15.

The CDR3 length is 8 residues. Per the germline V gene, CDR1 is SGHKS and CDR2 is YYEKEE (reference sequence). In its sample, this clonotype was seen a few times. Antigen unknown. In making TCR cDNA, 5'RACE template switching added a universal primer site and UMIs to it. TCRdb re-called the 5' RACE reads through MiXCR, storing one row per CDR3 protein. The sample carries about 340,000 distinct CDR3 sequences, approximately 13% recorded once. Material: CD4+ T cells sorted from PBMCs, obtained 15 days after the yellow fever booster vaccination. The clonotype originates from a man younger than 35 who received the YFV17D yellow fever vaccine. The genes are TRBV5-5 and TRBJ1-2; D gene uncertain. Written as DNA, the CDR3 is TGTGCAGACGGGGGCTACACCTTC. It codes for CADGGYTF.